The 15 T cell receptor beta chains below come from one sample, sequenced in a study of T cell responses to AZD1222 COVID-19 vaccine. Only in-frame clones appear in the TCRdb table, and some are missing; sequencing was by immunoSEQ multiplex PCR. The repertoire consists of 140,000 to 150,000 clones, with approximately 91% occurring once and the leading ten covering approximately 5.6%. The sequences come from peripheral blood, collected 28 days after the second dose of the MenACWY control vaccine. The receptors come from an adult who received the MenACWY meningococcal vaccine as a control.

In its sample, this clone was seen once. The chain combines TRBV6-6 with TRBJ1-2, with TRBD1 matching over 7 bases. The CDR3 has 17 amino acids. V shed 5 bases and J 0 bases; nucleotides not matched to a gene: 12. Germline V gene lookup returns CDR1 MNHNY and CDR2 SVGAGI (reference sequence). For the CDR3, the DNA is TGTGCCAGCAGTCAAAGGACACAGGGGTATGCTAACTATGGCTACACCTTC. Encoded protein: CASSQRTQGYANYGYTF.

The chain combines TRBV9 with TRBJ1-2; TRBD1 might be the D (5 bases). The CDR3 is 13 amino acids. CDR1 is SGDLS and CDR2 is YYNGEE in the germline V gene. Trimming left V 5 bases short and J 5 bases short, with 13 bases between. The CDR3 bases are TGTGCCAGCAGGCAGGGAGGAGGGTATGGCTACACCTTC. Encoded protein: CASRQGGGYGYTF. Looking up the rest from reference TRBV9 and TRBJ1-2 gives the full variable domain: DSGVTQTPKHLITATGQRVTLRCSPRSGDLSVYWYQQSLDQGLQFLIQYYNGEERAKGNILERFSAQQFPDLHSELNLSSLELGDSALYFCASRQGGGYGYTFGSGTRLTVV.

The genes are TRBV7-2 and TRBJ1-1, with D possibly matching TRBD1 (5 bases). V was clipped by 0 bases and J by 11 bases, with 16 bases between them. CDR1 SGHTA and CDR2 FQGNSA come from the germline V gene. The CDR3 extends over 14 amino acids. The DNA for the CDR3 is TGTGCCAGCAGCTTAGCGGGTTTTGGGAGGGACGCTTTCTTT. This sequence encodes CASSLAGFGRDAFF.

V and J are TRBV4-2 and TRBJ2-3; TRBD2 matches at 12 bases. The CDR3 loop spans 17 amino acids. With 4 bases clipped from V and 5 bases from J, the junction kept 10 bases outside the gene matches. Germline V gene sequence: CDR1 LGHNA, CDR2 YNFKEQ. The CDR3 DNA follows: TGTGCCAGCAGCCCTGGACTAGCGGGACTAGTTGAAGATACGCAGTATTTT. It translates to CASSPGLAGLVEDTQYF.

The DNA of the CDR3 is TGCAGCGCCGACGGACAGGAAACCTACAATGAGCAGTTCTTC. It is translated as CSADGQETYNEQFF. This chain uses TRBV29-1 with TRBJ2-1, with 7 nucleotides matching TRBD1. CDR3 length: 14 residues. Germline CDR1 SQVTM, CDR2 ANQGSEA. The V segment lost 7 bases and the J segment 2 bases; nucleotides outside the gene matches: 8.

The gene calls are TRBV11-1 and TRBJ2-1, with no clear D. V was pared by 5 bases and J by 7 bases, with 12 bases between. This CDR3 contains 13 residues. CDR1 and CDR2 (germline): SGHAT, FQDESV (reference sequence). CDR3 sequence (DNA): TGTGCCAGCAGCCCGCGGACGACGAATGAGCAGTTCTTC. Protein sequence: CASSPRTTNEQFF.

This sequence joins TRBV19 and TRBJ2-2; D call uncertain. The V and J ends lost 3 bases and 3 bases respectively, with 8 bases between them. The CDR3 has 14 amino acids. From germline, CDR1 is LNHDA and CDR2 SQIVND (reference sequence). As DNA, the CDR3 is TGTGCCAGTAGTATGGGTACAGACACCGGGGAGCTGTTTTTT. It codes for CASSMGTDTGELFF.

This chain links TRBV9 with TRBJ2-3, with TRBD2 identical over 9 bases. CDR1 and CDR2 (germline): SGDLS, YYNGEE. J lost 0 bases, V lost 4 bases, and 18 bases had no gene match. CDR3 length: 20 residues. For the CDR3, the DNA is TGTGCCAGCAGCTCCCCCATGGGGCGGGAGGGCATGACTAGCACAGATACGCAGTATTTT. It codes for CASSSPMGREGMTSTDTQYF.

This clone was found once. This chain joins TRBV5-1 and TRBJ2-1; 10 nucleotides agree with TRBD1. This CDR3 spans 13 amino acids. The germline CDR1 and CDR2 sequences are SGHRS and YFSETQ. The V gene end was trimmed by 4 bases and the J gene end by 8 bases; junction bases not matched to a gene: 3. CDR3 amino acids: CASSLDRGDEQFF. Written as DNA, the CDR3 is TGCGCCAGCAGCCTGGACAGGGGGGATGAGCAGTTCTTC.

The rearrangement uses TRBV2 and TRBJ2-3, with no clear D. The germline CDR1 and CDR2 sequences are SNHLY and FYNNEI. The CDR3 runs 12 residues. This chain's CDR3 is CASRPVTDTQYF. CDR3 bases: TGTGCGTCACGGCCGGTCACAGATACGCAGTATTTT.

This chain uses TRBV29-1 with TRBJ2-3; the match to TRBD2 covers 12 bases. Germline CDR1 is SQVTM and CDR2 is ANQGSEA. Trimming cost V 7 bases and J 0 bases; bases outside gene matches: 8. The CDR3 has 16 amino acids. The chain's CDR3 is CSASSGGAPSTDTQYF. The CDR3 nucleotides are TGCAGCGCCTCTAGCGGGGGGGCACCTAGCACAGATACGCAGTATTTT.

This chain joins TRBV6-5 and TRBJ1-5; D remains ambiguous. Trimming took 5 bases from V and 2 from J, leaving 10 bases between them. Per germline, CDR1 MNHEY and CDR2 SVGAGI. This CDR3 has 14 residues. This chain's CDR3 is CASSTLMGNQPQHF. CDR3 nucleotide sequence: TGTGCCAGCAGTACATTGATGGGCAATCAGCCCCAGCATTTT.

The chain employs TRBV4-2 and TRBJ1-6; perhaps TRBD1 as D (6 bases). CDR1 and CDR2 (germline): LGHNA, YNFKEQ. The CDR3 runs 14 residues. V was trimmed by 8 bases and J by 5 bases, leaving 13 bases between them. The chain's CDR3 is CASSRQADNSPLHF. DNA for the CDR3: TGTGCCAGCTCCCGACAGGCTGATAATTCACCCCTCCACTTT.

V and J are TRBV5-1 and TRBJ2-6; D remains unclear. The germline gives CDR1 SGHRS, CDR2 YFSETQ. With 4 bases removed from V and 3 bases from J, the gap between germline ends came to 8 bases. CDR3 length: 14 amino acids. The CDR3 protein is CASSLLLGANVLTF. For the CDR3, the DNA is TGCGCCAGCAGCCTCCTCCTTGGGGCCAACGTCCTGACTTTC.

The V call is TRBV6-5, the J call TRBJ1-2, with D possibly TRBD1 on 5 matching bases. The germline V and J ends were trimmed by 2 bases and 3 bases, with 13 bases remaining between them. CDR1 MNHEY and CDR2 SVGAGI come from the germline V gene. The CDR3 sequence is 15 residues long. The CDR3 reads CASSYTIQGDYGYTF. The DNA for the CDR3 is TGTGCCAGCAGTTACACCATCCAGGGCGACTATGGCTACACCTTC.